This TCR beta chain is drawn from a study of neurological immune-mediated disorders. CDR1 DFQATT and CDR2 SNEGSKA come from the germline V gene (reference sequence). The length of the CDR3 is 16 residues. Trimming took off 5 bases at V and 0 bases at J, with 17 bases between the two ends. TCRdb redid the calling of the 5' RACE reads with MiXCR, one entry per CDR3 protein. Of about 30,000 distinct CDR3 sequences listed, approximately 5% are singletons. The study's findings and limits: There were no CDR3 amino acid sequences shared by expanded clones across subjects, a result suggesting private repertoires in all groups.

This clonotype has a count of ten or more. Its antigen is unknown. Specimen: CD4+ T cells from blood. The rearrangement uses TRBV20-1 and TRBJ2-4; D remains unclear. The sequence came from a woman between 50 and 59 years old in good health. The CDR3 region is CSAQLGLTIAKNIQYF. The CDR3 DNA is TGCAGTGCTCAGCTTGGGCTGACAATAGCCAAAAACATTCAGTACTTC.